This entry is about one T cell receptor beta chain. Its antigen remains unidentified. This record comes from a study of monozygotic twins with inflammatory bowel disease. TCRdb re-called the 5' RACE reads and catalogs CDR3 proteins one per entry, DNA excluded. The repertoire table contains 400,000 to 500,000 distinct CDR3 sequences. General study results and limits: For IBD patients, clonotypes shared with others were fewer than for healthy twins, especially with disease activity. Separate T cell subtypes could not be resolved from one another.

This CDR3 has 14 amino acids. Germline loops: CDR1 MNHNY, CDR2 SVGAGI (reference sequence). Input material: blood. This receptor was identified in a human donor with ulcerative colitis or Crohn's disease, or a healthy co-twin of an affected twin (not recorded which). The V gene is TRBV6-6, the J gene TRBJ1-5. This chain's CDR3 is CAGSYVGSNQPQHF.